In its sample, the clone carrying this T cell receptor (beta chain) was seen many times. TCRdb independently ran MiXCR on the RT-PCR reads; one entry per CDR3 protein. Found here are 9,000 to 10,000 distinct CDR3 sequences, approximately 6.3% of them singletons; the top ten hold roughly 25%. The data belong to a study of patients and donors after allogeneic stem cell transplantation. CDR1 is SGHKS, CDR2 YYEKEE, per germline (reference sequence). The V and J ends lost 4 bases and 7 bases respectively, with 12 bases between them. This CDR3 has 13 amino acids. J is TRBJ1-5 and V is TRBV5-5; maybe TRBD1 (6 bases). This TCR was sampled from a human donor who was either an allogeneic HSCT recipient or a stem cell or donor lymphocyte infusion donor (not recorded which). It is not recorded whose cells these are; they may come from a transplant donor. Source material: blood, either unsorted or a sorted T cell fraction (not recorded which). The CDR3 nucleotides are TGTGCCAGCAGCATTAGGGGGGACCAGCCCCAGCATTTT. Its protein product is CASSIRGDQPQHF.